This entry lists 19 T cell receptor beta chains sequenced from one sample in a study of shared clonotypes between healthy human individuals. Clones were sequenced by immunoSEQ multiplex PCR, and TCRdb holds only the in-frame ones, with some missing. The sample holds over 850,000 clones; more than 75% are singletons and the top ten take 0.52%. The sample comprised memory CD4+ T cells from PBMCs. The subset: CD45RA-negative fraction. The origin of the receptors is a young man in good health. Some clones in this sample may be carry-over from other donors' samples.

The chain employs TRBV6-1 and TRBJ2-3, with unresolved D. Trimming shortened V by 0 bases and J by 7 bases, and 17 bases separated the two germline ends. CDR3 size: 16 residues. CDR1 MNHNS and CDR2 SASEGT come from the germline V gene. The DNA of the CDR3 is TGTGCCAGCAGTGAAGCGCAGGCGCTTGGCCTGAATACGCAGTATTTT. It is translated as CASSEAQALGLNTQYF.

V is TRBV18 and J is TRBJ1-2, with 8 bases aligning to TRBD1. The CDR3 spans 19 residues. Germline CDR1 KGHSH, CDR2 LQKENI. V shed 3 bases, J shed 2 bases, and the junction held 17 bases outside the gene matches. The CDR3 DNA reads TGTGCCAGCTCACCGTCGAGTAGCCGGACAGGGCCTTCCAACTATGGCTACACCTTC. Translation: CASSPSSSRTGPSNYGYTF.

The rearrangement joins TRBV4-3 to TRBJ2-3; D is possibly TRBD2 (9 bases). Trimming cost V 0 bases and J 5 bases, with 18 bases left between them. Germline V gene lookup returns CDR1 LGHNA and CDR2 YSLEER. The CDR3 extends over 17 amino acids. CDR3 loop: CASSQDFSSGTGDTQYF. In nucleotides, the CDR3 is TGCGCCAGCAGCCAAGATTTTTCTAGCGGGACAGGAGATACGCAGTATTTT.

The chain uses TRBV29-1 and TRBJ2-3, with D perhaps TRBD1 or TRBD2 (5 bases each). This CDR3 has 14 residues. Germline loops: CDR1 SQVTM, CDR2 ANQGSEA. Trimming took off 1 base at V and 3 bases at J, with 11 bases between the two ends. The CDR3 sequence is CSVEGAGTTDTQYF. The DNA for the CDR3 is TGCAGCGTTGAAGGGGCAGGGACGACAGATACGCAGTATTTT.

The chain links TRBV29-1 to TRBJ2-3, with a possible D match to TRBD2 (6 bases). Per the germline V gene, CDR1 is SQVTM and CDR2 is ANQGSEA. The length of the CDR3 is 12 residues. In DNA, the CDR3 is TGCAGTGTGGCGGGGAGCACAGATACGCAGTATTTT. Amino acid sequence: CSVAGSTDTQYF.

The chain links TRBV2 to TRBJ2-4, with D possibly TRBD2 on 6 matching bases. Germline CDR1 SNHLY, CDR2 FYNNEI. This CDR3 is 12 amino acids long. Trimming stripped 11 bases from V and 4 bases from J, with 12 bases between. The chain's CDR3 is CAGGRQKNIQYF. The CDR3 nucleotides are TGTGCCGGGGGGAGGCAAAAAAACATTCAGTACTTC.

J is TRBJ1-4 and V is TRBV10-3; D gene uncertain. Trimming took 4 bases from V and 3 from J, leaving 6 bases between them. This CDR3 spans 13 amino acids. Germline CDR1 is ENHRY and CDR2 is SYGVKD. CDR3 sequence reads: CAISGPSNEKLFF. CDR3 sequence (DNA): TGTGCCATCAGTGGGCCGTCTAATGAAAAACTGTTTTTT.

This clone has a handful of counts. Its ends do not fully match the called genes, so a read error is possible. V gene TRBV28 combines with J gene TRBJ1-2, with TRBD1 matching over 7 bases. CDR3 length equals 10 residues. CDR1 MDHEN and CDR2 SYDVKM come from the germline V gene. The chain's CDR3 is CASSDRGQSF. The CDR3 nucleotides read TGTGCCAGCAGCGATAGGGGGCAGTCCTTC.

The gene calls are TRBV28 and TRBJ1-3; no clear D. The CDR3 totals 14 residues. Germline V gene data show CDR1 as MDHEN and CDR2 as SYDVKM. Trimming pared 2 bases from V and 3 bases from J, leaving 8 bases between. CDR3: CASSLNFYGNTIYF. CDR3 coding DNA: TGTGCCAGCAGTTTAAATTTTTATGGAAACACCATATATTTT. Variable domain in full (rest from reference TRBV28 and TRBJ1-3): DVKVTQSSRYLVKRTGEKVFLECVQDMDHENMFWYRQDPGLGLRLIYFSYDVKMKEKGDIPEGYSVSREKKERFSLILESASTNQTSMYLCASSLNFYGNTIYFGEGSWLTVV.

The chain links TRBV9 to TRBJ2-7; D call uncertain. CDR3 length: 13 residues. Per the germline V gene, CDR1 is SGDLS and CDR2 is YYNGEE. Trimming left V 1 base short and J 6 bases short, with 11 bases between. CDR3 bases: TGTGCCAGCAGCGTATCCCCTAAAGGCGAGCAGTACTTC. It codes for CASSVSPKGEQYF.

The chain joins TRBV10-2 to TRBJ1-1; D uncertain. Trimming removed 6 bases from V and 5 bases from J, with 13 bases in between. There are 13 residues in the CDR3. Germline lookup yields CDR1 WSHSY and CDR2 SAAADI. The CDR3 loop reads CASSLQRVTEAFF. DNA of the CDR3: TGCGCCAGCAGCCTTCAAAGGGTTACTGAAGCTTTCTTT.

The chain couples TRBV5-1 to TRBJ2-2; perhaps D is TRBD1 or TRBD2 (5 bases each). The CDR3 loop spans 15 amino acids. Deletions cut 1 base from V and 4 bases from J, with 11 bases between. CDR1 and CDR2 from the germline V gene are SGHRS and YFSETQ. This CDR3 reads CASSLLTGLTGELFF. The CDR3 DNA follows: TGCGCCAGCAGCTTGTTAACGGGGCTCACCGGGGAGCTGTTTTTT.

The chain joins TRBV29-1 to TRBJ2-2; TRBD1 or TRBD2 may be the D gene (5 bases each). V lost 7 bases, J lost 0 bases, and 12 bases lay in between. Germline-derived CDR1 and CDR2 are SQVTM and ANQGSEA. The CDR3 sequence is 14 residues long. For the CDR3, the DNA is TGCAGCGGGGGGATTGAAGCGAACACCGGGGAGCTGTTTTTT. Its translation: CSGGIEANTGELFF.

The rearrangement joins TRBV28 to TRBJ2-7; the D gene is possibly TRBD2 (6 bases). Deletions cut 5 bases from V and 2 bases from J, with 16 bases between. Germline CDR1 is MDHEN and CDR2 is SYDVKM. The CDR3 is 15 residues long. The CDR3, as DNA: TGTGCCAGCAGTCCCATTGCGGGGTACACCTACGAGCAGTACTTC. Translation gives CASSPIAGYTYEQYF.

CDR3 coding DNA: TGTGCCAGCAGCGTACAGGGGGCGCGAGGGAACACTGAAGCTTTCTTT. It specifies CASSVQGARGNTEAFF. This rearrangement joins TRBV7-3 to TRBJ1-1, with 9 bases identical to TRBD1. The CDR3 has 16 amino acids. J was trimmed by 1 base and V by 5 bases; bases with no gene match: 8. Germline V lookup: CDR1 SGHTA, CDR2 FQGTGA.

This clone was seen more than once but under ten times. CDR3 amino acids: CASSRDTGEKLFF. CDR3 bases: TGTGCCAGCAGCCGGGACACGGGTGAAAAACTGTTTTTT. V is TRBV5-4 and J is TRBJ1-4; a possible D gene is TRBD1 (6 bases). The CDR3 is made up of 13 amino acids. Trimming took 4 bases from V and 7 from J, leaving 11 bases between them. Germline assignment: CDR1 SGHNT and CDR2 YYREEE (reference sequence). Looking up the rest from reference TRBV5-4 and TRBJ1-4 gives the full variable domain: ETGVTQSPTHLIKTRGQQVTLRCSSQSGHNTVSWYQQALGQGPQFIFQYYREEENGRGNFPPRFSGLQFPNYSSELNVNALELDDSALYLCASSRDTGEKLFFGSGTQLSVL.

The CDR3 coding sequence is TGTGCCAGCAGCCGAAGGCCTCGACTAGGGCCCTACAATGAGCAGTTCTTC. It yields the protein CASSRRPRLGPYNEQFF. The chain couples TRBV28 to TRBJ2-1; possibly TRBD2 for D (6 bases). Germline CDR1 MDHEN, CDR2 SYDVKM. The CDR3 has 17 amino acids. V gave up 6 bases and J gave up 2 bases, with 20 bases separating them.

The chain combines TRBV13 with TRBJ1-4, with D maybe TRBD1 (5 bases). This CDR3 is 14 amino acids long. Between the trimmed V and J ends, which lost 5 bases and 4 bases, there was a span of 11 bases. CDR1 and CDR2 (germline): PRHDT, FYEKMQ (reference sequence). CDR3 sequence: CASSQTGLNEKLFF. The CDR3 DNA is TGTGCCAGCAGCCAGACGGGGCTTAATGAAAAACTGTTTTTT.

This clone was counted ten times or more. The chain joins TRBV5-6 to TRBJ2-5; no firm D call. The CDR3 runs to 14 residues. Trimming pared 0 bases from V and 1 base from J, leaving 7 bases between. Germline CDR1 is SGHDT and CDR2 is YYEEEE. The CDR3 spells CASSLVQTQETQYF. As DNA, the CDR3 is TGTGCCAGCAGCTTGGTACAGACCCAAGAGACCCAGTACTTC.